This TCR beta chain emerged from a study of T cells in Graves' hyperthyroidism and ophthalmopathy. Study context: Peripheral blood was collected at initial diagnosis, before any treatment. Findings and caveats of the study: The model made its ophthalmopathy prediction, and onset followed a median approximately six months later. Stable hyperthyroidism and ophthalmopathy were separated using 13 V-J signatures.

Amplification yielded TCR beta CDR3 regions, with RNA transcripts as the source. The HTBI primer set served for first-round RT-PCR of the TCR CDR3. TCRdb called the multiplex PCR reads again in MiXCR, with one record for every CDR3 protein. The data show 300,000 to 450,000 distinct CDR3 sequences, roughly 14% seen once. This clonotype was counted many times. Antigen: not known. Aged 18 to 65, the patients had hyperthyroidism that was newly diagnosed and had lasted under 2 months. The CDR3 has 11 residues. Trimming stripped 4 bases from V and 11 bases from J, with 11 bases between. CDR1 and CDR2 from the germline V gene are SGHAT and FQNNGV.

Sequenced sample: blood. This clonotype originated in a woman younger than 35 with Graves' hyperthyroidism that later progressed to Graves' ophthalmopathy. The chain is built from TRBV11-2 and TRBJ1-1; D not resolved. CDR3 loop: CASSSALEAFF. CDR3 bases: TGTGCCAGCAGCTCTGCCCTAGAGGCTTTCTTT. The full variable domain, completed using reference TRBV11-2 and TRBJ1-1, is EAGVAQSPRYKIIEKRQSVAFWCNPISGHATLYWYQQILGQGPKLLIQFQNNGVVDDSQLPKDRFSAERLKGVDSTLKIQPAKLEDSAVYLCASSSALEAFFGQGTRLTVV.